This TCR beta chain was obtained from a study of blood T cells in healthy people across ages. Across the study: Per every two T cells, about one barcoded beta molecule was captured by template switching. The study's findings and limits: Naive CD4+ cell counts and diversity both ran higher in long-lived than in aged donors.

Germline CDR1 reads LGHNA; CDR2 reads YSLEER. This CDR3 spans 15 amino acids. A second PCR of roughly 7 to 11 cycles used a sample-barcoded 5' primer and a J-beta primer mix. TCRdb reprocessed the 5' RACE reads with MiXCR, giving one entry per CDR3 protein. Of about 800,000 distinct CDR3 sequences detected, more than 20% appear once; the ten largest clones hold under 4%. Only a few counts were recorded for this clonotype. The antigen is not known. This same sample was also taken into another study, of T cells of mothers and their children. According to that study: Overlap ran slightly, non-significantly higher for related than unrelated mother-child pairs.

The V gene is TRBV4-3, the J gene TRBJ2-5; D is undetermined. The DNA end favors TRBJ2-7, so the J call may be wrong. The TCR comes from a boy aged 5-17 years in good health. Sequencing input: blood. CDR3 coding DNA: TGCGCCAGCAGCCAAGACGCCCGCATGAGCAACGAGCAGTACTTC. As protein: CASSQDARMSNEQYF.